These T cell receptor beta chains were read from a single sample in a study of T cells in localized non-small cell lung cancer. Data came from immunoSEQ multiplex PCR; TCRdb stores just in-frame clones and leaves some out. The sample has tens of thousands of clones, about nine tenths seen once. Sample: peripheral blood, taken before any cancer treatment. The receptors derive from a female donor older than 55 with stage I squamous cell lung carcinoma. Both conserved end residues are part of each CDR3. A D gene is named only where the DNA matches it firmly. Part of the rows lack a size; the others show once, few, many or a class for expanded clones.

D: -; J: TRBJ2-1; V: TRBV28; size: -; CDR3: CASSLSYSSYNEQFF; DNA: TGTGCCAGCAGTTTGTCTTATAGCTCCTACAATGAGCAGTTCTTC
D: -; J: TRBJ1-1; V: TRBV30; size: -; CDR3: CAWSDYTEAFF; DNA: TGTGCCTGGAGCGACTACACTGAAGCTTTCTTT
D: -; J: TRBJ2-7; V: TRBV4-1; size: -; CDR3: CASSPVGAGGSREQYF; DNA: TGCGCCAGCAGCCCAGTGGGAGCAGGGGGGTCTCGGGAGCAGTACTTC
D: TRBD2; J: TRBJ2-1; V: TRBV11-2; size: once; CDR3: CASSLDVIPSGRRSYNEQFF; DNA: TGTGCCAGCAGCTTAGATGTAATTCCTAGCGGGAGAAGATCCTACAATGAGCAGTTCTTC
D: -; J: TRBJ1-4; V: TRBV7-9; size: -; CDR3: CASSLAEGKGEKLFF; DNA: TGTGCCAGCAGCTTAGCGGAAGGGAAGGGAGAAAAACTGTTTTTT
D: TRBD2; J: TRBJ2-1; V: TRBV11-2; size: -; CDR3: CARGKEREGRNEQFF; DNA: TGTGCCAGAGGGAAGGAGCGGGAGGGCCGTAATGAGCAGTTCTTC
D: -; J: TRBJ2-1; V: TRBV6-1; size: -; CDR3: CASSEVASSYNEQFF; DNA: TGTGCCAGCAGTGAAGTTGCAAGTTCCTACAATGAGCAGTTCTTC
D: -; J: TRBJ2-1; V: TRBV6-5; size: -; CDR3: CASSYSGTESYNEQFF; DNA: TGTGCCAGCAGTTACTCCGGGACGGAATCCTACAATGAGCAGTTCTTC
D: TRBD2; J: TRBJ2-5; V: TRBV6-4; size: -; CDR3: CASSGSGGETQYF; DNA: TGTGCCAGCAGTGGATCGGGGGGAGAGACCCAGTACTTC
D: TRBD2; J: TRBJ2-3; V: TRBV5-5; size: -; CDR3: CASSPLAGRSDTQYF; DNA: TGTGCCAGCAGCCCCCTAGCGGGAAGGTCAGATACGCAGTATTTT
D: -; J: TRBJ1-2; V: TRBV9; size: -; CDR3: CASSVGGANYGYTF; DNA: TGTGCCAGCAGCGTAGGGGGAGCTAACTATGGCTACACCTTC
D: -; J: TRBJ1-2; V: TRBV5-1; size: -; CDR3: CASSPGPLLGGYTF; DNA: TGCGCCAGCAGCCCGGGACCACTTTTGGGTGGCTACACCTTC
D: -; J: TRBJ2-6; V: TRBV25-1; size: -; CDR3: CASSPSSGANVLTF; DNA: TGTGCCAGCAGTCCCTCTTCCGGGGCCAACGTCCTGACTTTC
D: -; J: TRBJ2-1; V: TRBV7-6; size: -; CDR3: CASSFSTGAMYNEQFF; DNA: TGTGCCAGCAGCTTTTCGACGGGCGCGATGTACAATGAGCAGTTCTTC
D: -; J: TRBJ1-1; V: TRBV18; size: -; CDR3: CASSPQGLNTEAFF; DNA: TGTGCCAGCTCACCACAGGGGCTGAACACTGAAGCTTTCTTT
D: -; J: TRBJ2-7; V: TRBV7-9; size: -; CDR3: CASSLTYSLYEQYF; DNA: TGTGCCAGCAGCTTAACGTACTCCTTATACGAGCAGTACTTC
D: -; J: TRBJ2-3; V: TRBV27; size: -; CDR3: CASRRERDTQYF; DNA: TGTGCCAGCAGACGGGAGAGGGACACGCAGTATTTT
D: TRBD1; J: TRBJ2-1; V: TRBV27; size: -; CDR3: CASSLDRGHYNEQFF; DNA: TGTGCCAGCAGTTTGGACAGGGGGCATTACAATGAGCAGTTCTTC
D: TRBD1; J: TRBJ1-4; V: TRBV5-1; size: -; CDR3: CASSLGDSNEKLFF; DNA: TGCGCCAGCAGCTTGGGGGACAGTAATGAAAAACTGTTTTTT
D: -; J: TRBJ2-1; V: TRBV14; size: -; CDR3: CASSQDLAGNEQFF; DNA: TGTGCCAGCAGCCAAGATTTGGCAGGCAATGAGCAGTTCTTC
D: -; J: TRBJ2-1; V: TRBV7-2; size: -; CDR3: CASSLDRVEQFF; DNA: TGTGCCAGCAGCTTAGATCGGGTTGAGCAGTTCTTC
D: TRBD1; J: TRBJ1-1; V: TRBV11-2; size: -; CDR3: CASSSRSTGRTEAFF; DNA: TGTGCCAGCAGCTCTCGATCGACAGGGAGGACTGAAGCTTTCTTT
D: -; J: TRBJ2-5; V: TRBV5-4; size: -; CDR3: CASSLQETQYF; DNA: TGTGCCAGCAGCTTACAAGAGACCCAGTACTTC
D: -; J: TRBJ1-6; V: TRBV5-1; size: -; CDR3: CASSLGQPGSYNSPLHF; DNA: TGCGCCAGCAGCTTGGGACAACCCGGCTCCTATAATTCACCCCTCCACTTT
D: TRBD2; J: TRBJ2-7; V: TRBV4-1; size: -; CDR3: CASSLSASGVPYEQYF; DNA: TGCGCCAGCAGCCTCTCGGCTAGCGGGGTTCCCTACGAGCAGTACTTC
D: TRBD1; J: TRBJ2-1; V: TRBV4-3; size: -; CDR3: CASSQVAGTGGGEQFF; DNA: TGCGCCAGCAGCCAAGTGGCCGGGACAGGGGGGGGTGAGCAGTTCTTC
D: -; J: TRBJ2-2; V: TRBV18; size: few; CDR3: CASSPVGADTGELFF; DNA: TGTGCCAGCTCACCAGTGGGCGCAGATACCGGGGAGCTGTTTTTT
D: -; J: TRBJ2-7; V: TRBV15; size: -; CDR3: CATSRGLDYEQYF; DNA: TGTGCCACCAGCAGAGGGTTGGACTACGAGCAGTACTTC
D: TRBD1; J: TRBJ1-3; V: TRBV5-1; size: -; CDR3: CASSLDPGQGATGNTIYF; DNA: TGCGCCAGCAGCCTAGACCCGGGACAGGGGGCGACTGGAAACACCATATATTTT
D: TRBD1; J: TRBJ2-7; V: TRBV25-1; size: -; CDR3: CASLGTGSSYEQYF; DNA: TGTGCCAGCTTAGGGACAGGCAGCTCCTACGAGCAGTACTTC
D: -; J: TRBJ2-2; V: TRBV5-6; size: -; CDR3: CASSLYQNTNTGELFF; DNA: TGTGCCAGCAGCTTGTATCAGAACACGAACACCGGGGAGCTGTTTTTT
D: -; J: TRBJ1-2; V: TRBV7-9; size: -; CDR3: CASSRSGTNYGYTF; DNA: TGTGCCAGCAGCCGTTCCGGGACTAATTACGGCTACACCTTC
D: -; J: TRBJ1-1; V: TRBV18; size: -; CDR3: CASSPVGGMNTEAFF; DNA: TGTGCCAGCTCACCAGTAGGAGGAATGAACACTGAAGCTTTCTTT
D: TRBD2; J: TRBJ2-7; V: TRBV5-6; size: -; CDR3: CASSLVAAGHGLADYEQYF; DNA: TGTGCCAGCAGCTTGGTGGCGGCTGGACACGGGCTAGCGGACTACGAGCAGTACTTC
D: -; J: TRBJ2-3; V: TRBV4-1; size: few; CDR3: CASSQEGPGSVTDTQYF; DNA: TGCGCCAGCAGCCAAGAGGGGCCCGGCTCGGTCACAGATACGCAGTATTTT
D: -; J: TRBJ1-3; V: TRBV18; size: -; CDR3: CASSGGPGNTIYF; DNA: TGTGCCAGCTCAGGGGGCCCTGGAAACACCATATATTTT
D: TRBD2; J: TRBJ2-5; V: TRBV9; size: -; CDR3: CASSVTSGSQETQYF; DNA: TGTGCCAGCAGCGTAACTAGCGGGAGCCAAGAGACCCAGTACTTC
D: TRBD1; J: TRBJ2-1; V: TRBV7-3; size: medium-sized; CDR3: CASSQTGGQGREQFF; DNA: TGTGCCAGCAGCCAGACTGGAGGACAGGGACGCGAGCAGTTCTTC
D: -; J: TRBJ1-2; V: TRBV6-5; size: -; CDR3: CASSSQGQSSNYGYTF; DNA: TGTGCCAGCAGTTCCCAAGGACAGTCTTCTAACTATGGCTACACCTTC
D: -; J: TRBJ2-5; V: TRBV7-2; size: -; CDR3: CASSLGTRRETQYF; DNA: TGTGCCAGCAGCTTGGGCACTAGGCGGGAGACCCAGTACTTC
D: TRBD1; J: TRBJ2-1; V: TRBV7-9; size: -; CDR3: CASSRAPGQDYNEQFF; DNA: TGTGCCAGCAGCCGCGCCCCGGGACAGGACTACAATGAGCAGTTCTTC
D: -; J: TRBJ2-3; V: TRBV15; size: -; CDR3: CATSRNRDFTDTQYF; DNA: TGTGCCACCAGCAGGAACCGGGACTTCACAGATACGCAGTATTTT
D: -; J: TRBJ2-7; V: TRBV5-4; size: -; CDR3: CASSLPPREQYF; DNA: TGTGCCAGCAGCCTCCCCCCCAGGGAGCAGTACTTC
D: TRBD2; J: TRBJ2-3; V: TRBV5-4; size: -; CDR3: CASSLTSSGSGTDTQYF; DNA: TGTGCCAGCAGCTTGACCTCTAGCGGGAGTGGTACAGATACGCAGTATTTT
D: TRBD1; J: TRBJ2-2; V: TRBV7-3; size: -; CDR3: CASSLGGQGNTGELFF; DNA: TGTGCCAGCAGCCTTGGGGGACAGGGGAACACCGGGGAGCTGTTTTTT
D: -; J: TRBJ2-1; V: TRBV7-3; size: -; CDR3: CASSLSRVLGDEQFF; DNA: TGTGCCAGCAGCTTATCCCGGGTACTAGGTGATGAGCAGTTCTTC
D: -; J: TRBJ2-1; V: TRBV5-8; size: -; CDR3: CASSFDWAAGEQFF; DNA: TGTGCCAGCAGCTTTGATTGGGCGGCGGGAGAGCAGTTCTTC
D: TRBD2; J: TRBJ2-1; V: TRBV4-3; size: -; CDR3: CASSQDYLPGGNEQFF; DNA: TGCGCCAGCAGCCAAGACTACCTTCCGGGGGGCAATGAGCAGTTCTTC
D: TRBD2; J: TRBJ2-1; V: TRBV30; size: few; CDR3: CAWSGGGASGGANNEQFF; DNA: TGTGCCTGGAGTGGGGGAGGGGCTAGCGGAGGGGCTAACAATGAGCAGTTCTTC
D: -; J: TRBJ1-4; V: TRBV2; size: -; CDR3: CASRLGQSNEKLFF; DNA: TGTGCCAGCAGACTCGGACAGTCTAATGAAAAACTGTTTTTT
D: TRBD2; J: TRBJ2-1; V: TRBV2; size: -; CDR3: CASKGSGGVDEQFF; DNA: TGTGCCAGCAAGGGGTCGGGAGGGGTCGATGAGCAGTTCTTC
D: -; J: TRBJ2-7; V: TRBV13; size: -; CDR3: CASSLGLSYEQYF; DNA: TGTGCCAGCAGCTTAGGACTCTCCTACGAGCAGTACTTC
D: -; J: TRBJ1-2; V: TRBV30; size: -; CDR3: CAYQPPLGIAGYTF; DNA: TGTGCCTACCAACCCCCCCTTGGAATAGCCGGCTACACCTTC
D: TRBD1; J: TRBJ1-3; V: TRBV19; size: -; CDR3: CASSTPTGFLDTIYF; DNA: TGTGCCAGTAGTACCCCGACAGGGTTCCTGGACACCATATATTTT
D: -; J: TRBJ1-5; V: TRBV2; size: -; CDR3: CASSEVRQFNQPQHF; DNA: TGTGCCAGCAGTGAAGTACGGCAGTTCAATCAGCCCCAGCATTTT
D: TRBD1; J: TRBJ1-2; V: TRBV29-1; size: -; CDR3: CSVTGTGGHYGYTF; DNA: TGCAGCGTTACCGGGACAGGGGGCCACTATGGCTACACCTTC
D: -; J: TRBJ2-1; V: TRBV6-5; size: -; CDR3: CASSYSEHNEQFF; DNA: TGTGCCAGCAGTTACTCAGAGCACAATGAGCAGTTCTTC
D: TRBD2; J: TRBJ2-3; V: TRBV9; size: once; CDR3: CASSSRLAGATDTQYF; DNA: TGTGCCAGCAGCTCCCGACTAGCGGGAGCCACAGATACGCAGTATTTT